A selection of T cell receptor beta chains follows, all from one sample in a study of blood T cell repertoires in COVID-19. Assay: immunoSEQ multiplex PCR; the TCRdb copy retains only in-frame clones and omits some. The data hold over 200,000 clones, with approximately 84% observed a single time. The specimen sequenced was PBMCs or T cells enriched from blood (not recorded which). The receptors here all came from a man aged 18 to 30 who had recovered from COVID-19. Both conserved end residues are part of each CDR3. Fields, in order: CDR3 DNA, CDR3 protein, D gene, V gene, J gene, CDR3 length, clone size. A D gene is named only where the DNA matches it firmly. Clone size is not always given. Where it is, it says once, few, many or a class for expanded clones.

TGTGCCACCAGTGATTTGACAAATGATCAGCCCCAGCATTTT	CATSDLTNDQPQHF	NA	TRBV24-1	TRBJ1-5	14	NA
TGTGCCAGCAGCCGCAAGGTCCCGGGCTCCTACGAGCAGTACTTC	CASSRKVPGSYEQYF	NA	TRBV3-1/TRBV3-2	TRBJ2-7	15	NA
TGCGCCAGCAGTTCCCAGGGTGAGCAGTACTTC	CASSSQGEQYF	NA	TRBV5-1	TRBJ2-7	11	NA
TGTGCCAGCAGTTTAAGAGCGGGAGAGAAGCAGTATTTT	CASSLRAGEKQYF	TRBD2	TRBV28	TRBJ2-3	13	NA
TGTGCCAGCACCGGGAGCGGTGGCTACACCTTC	CASTGSGGYTF	NA	TRBV6-5	TRBJ1-2	11	NA
TGTGCCTGGAGTCTGGACTACCAAGAGACCCAGTACTTC	CAWSLDYQETQYF	NA	TRBV30	TRBJ2-5	13	NA
TGTGCCAGTATTTCAGGGGGTTTCAGTCAGCCCCAGCATTTT	CASISGGFSQPQHF	TRBD1	TRBV19	TRBJ1-5	14	NA
TGTGCCAGCAGTTTAAGCCCCGGACTACTCTACGAGCAGTACTTC	CASSLSPGLLYEQYF	NA	TRBV27	TRBJ2-7	15	few
TGCAGCGTTGAGGGACAACCCTACGAGCAGTACTTC	CSVEGQPYEQYF	NA	TRBV29-1	TRBJ2-7	12	NA
TGCAGCGTTGAAGATGCGGGGTTTCTGTTCTTC	CSVEDAGFLFF	NA	TRBV29-1	TRBJ2-1	11	NA
TGTGCCAGCAGTGAGATCGTCGTAGGACAGGAGTGGGAGAGAGGAAACACCATATATTTT	CASSEIVVGQEWERGNTIYF	TRBD1	TRBV6-4	TRBJ1-3	20	NA
TGCGCCAGCAGCCAAGATTTAAGCGTCGATGAGCAGTTCTTC	CASSQDLSVDEQFF	NA	TRBV4-1	TRBJ2-1	14	NA
TGTGCCAGCAGTTTATTTGGGGGCGCAGCTTTCTTT	CASSLFGGAAFF	NA	TRBV28	TRBJ1-1	12	NA
TGTGCCAGCAGCTTATTCTCAGGGGCATATCAGCCCCAGCATTTT	CASSLFSGAYQPQHF	NA	TRBV11-2	TRBJ1-5	15	NA
TGCAGCGTTTCGGTTCCCGGGATGCCCGAGCAGTACTTC	CSVSVPGMPEQYF	NA	TRBV29-1	TRBJ2-7	13	NA
TGTGCCAGCAGTGAAGGCGGGGGCGCGAACACCGGGGAGCTGTTTTTT	CASSEGGGANTGELFF	NA	TRBV2	TRBJ2-2	16	NA
TGTGCCAGCAGCTTAGCTAAAACAGGGCGATACAATGAGCAGTTCTTC	CASSLAKTGRYNEQFF	NA	TRBV7-9	TRBJ2-1	16	NA
TGTGCCTGGAGTGACGAACAGATTGGGTGGGGGGGTGAGCAGTTCTTC	CAWSDEQIGWGGEQFF	TRBD2	TRBV30	TRBJ2-1	16	NA
TGTGCCAGCTCTTTGGCGGTTAGCTCCTACAATGAGCAGTTCTTC	CASSLAVSSYNEQFF	NA	TRBV18	TRBJ2-1	15	NA
TGTGCTAGTGGTTTTTGGCCCACTCTACAGGGGGTGAACACTGAAGCTTTCTTT	CASGFWPTLQGVNTEAFF	TRBD1	TRBV12-5	TRBJ1-1	18	NA
TGTGCCAGCAGCTTGCGAGGCACCCACACTGAAGCTTTCTTT	CASSLRGTHTEAFF	NA	TRBV5-4	TRBJ1-1	14	NA
TGCAGCGTTGTCGGCCTAGCGGGAGGGCCGCGCACAGATACGCAGTATTTT	CSVVGLAGGPRTDTQYF	TRBD2	TRBV29-1	TRBJ2-3	17	NA
TGCGCCAGCAGCTATGGACTAGCGGGAGTTCCCGACGAGCAGTACTTC	CASSYGLAGVPDEQYF	TRBD2	TRBV5-1	TRBJ2-7	16	once
TGTGCCAGCAGCCCAGGACGGGAAAGCTCCTACAATGAGCAGTTCTTC	CASSPGRESSYNEQFF	NA	TRBV7-9	TRBJ2-1	16	NA
TGTGCCTGGAGTCCCCCTTGGCAGGGCAATCAGCCCCAGCATTTT	CAWSPPWQGNQPQHF	NA	TRBV30	TRBJ1-5	15	NA
TGTGCCAGCAGCCCGGGGGGGGCCTTCTACGAGCAGTACTTC	CASSPGGAFYEQYF	TRBD2	TRBV11-3	TRBJ2-7	14	NA
TGTGCCAGCAGTACCGGTATCTATGGCTACACCTTC	CASSTGIYGYTF	NA	TRBV28	TRBJ1-2	12	NA
TGTGCCAGCAGCTTAGTGGGCGGGACAGGGGTAGATGAGCAGTTCTTC	CASSLVGGTGVDEQFF	TRBD1	TRBV7-2	TRBJ2-1	16	NA